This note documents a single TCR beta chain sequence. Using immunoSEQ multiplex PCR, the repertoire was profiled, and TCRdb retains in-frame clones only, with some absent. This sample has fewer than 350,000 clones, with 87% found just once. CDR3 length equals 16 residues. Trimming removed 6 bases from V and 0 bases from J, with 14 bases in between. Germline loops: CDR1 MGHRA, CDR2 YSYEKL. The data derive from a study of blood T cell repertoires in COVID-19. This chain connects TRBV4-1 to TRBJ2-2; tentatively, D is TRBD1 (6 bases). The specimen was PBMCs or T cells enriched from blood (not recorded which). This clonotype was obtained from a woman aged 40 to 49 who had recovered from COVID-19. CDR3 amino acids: CASSLGPGANTGELFF. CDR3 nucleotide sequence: TGCGCCAGCAGTCTAGGACCAGGGGCGAACACCGGGGAGCTGTTTTTT.